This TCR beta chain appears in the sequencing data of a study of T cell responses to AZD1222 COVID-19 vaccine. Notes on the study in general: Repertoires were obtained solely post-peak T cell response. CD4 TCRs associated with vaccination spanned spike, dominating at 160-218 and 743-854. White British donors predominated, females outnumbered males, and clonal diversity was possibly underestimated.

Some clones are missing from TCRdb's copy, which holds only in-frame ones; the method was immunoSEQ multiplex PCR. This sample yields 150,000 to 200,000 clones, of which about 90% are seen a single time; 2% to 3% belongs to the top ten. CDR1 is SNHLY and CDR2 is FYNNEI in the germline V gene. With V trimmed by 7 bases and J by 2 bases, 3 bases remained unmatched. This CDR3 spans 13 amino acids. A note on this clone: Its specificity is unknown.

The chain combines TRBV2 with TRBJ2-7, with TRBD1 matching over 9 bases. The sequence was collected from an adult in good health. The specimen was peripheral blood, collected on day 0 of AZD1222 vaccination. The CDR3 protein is CASTGDRAYEQYF. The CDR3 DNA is TGTGCCAGCACCGGGGACAGGGCCTACGAGCAGTACTTC.